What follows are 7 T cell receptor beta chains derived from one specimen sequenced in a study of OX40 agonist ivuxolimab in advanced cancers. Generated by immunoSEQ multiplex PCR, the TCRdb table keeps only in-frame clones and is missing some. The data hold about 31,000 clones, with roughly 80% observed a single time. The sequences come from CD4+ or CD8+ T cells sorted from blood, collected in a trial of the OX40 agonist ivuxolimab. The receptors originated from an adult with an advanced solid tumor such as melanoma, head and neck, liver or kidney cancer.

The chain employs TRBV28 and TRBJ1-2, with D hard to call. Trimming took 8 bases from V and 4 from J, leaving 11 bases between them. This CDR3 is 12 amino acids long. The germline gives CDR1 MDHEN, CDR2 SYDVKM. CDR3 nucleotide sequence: TGTGCCAGCCGGGTAGGAGGCTATGGCTACACCTTC. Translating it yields CASRVGGYGYTF.

The CDR3 region is CATKVGLDSYEQYF. The CDR3 region has the DNA TGTGCCACCAAAGTCGGGCTCGACTCCTACGAGCAGTACTTC. The chain has TRBV15 and TRBJ2-7; D remains unclear. V gave up 7 bases and J gave up 0 bases, with 13 bases separating them. Germline V CDR1 and CDR2: LNHNV, YYDKDF (reference sequence). CDR3 length: 14 residues.

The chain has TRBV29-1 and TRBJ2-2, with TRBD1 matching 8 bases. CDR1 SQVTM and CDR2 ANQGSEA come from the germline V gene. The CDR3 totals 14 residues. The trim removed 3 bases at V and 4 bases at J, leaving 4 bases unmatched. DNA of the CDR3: TGCAGCGTTGACAGGGGGCGGACCACCGGGGAGCTGTTTTTT. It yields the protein CSVDRGRTTGELFF.

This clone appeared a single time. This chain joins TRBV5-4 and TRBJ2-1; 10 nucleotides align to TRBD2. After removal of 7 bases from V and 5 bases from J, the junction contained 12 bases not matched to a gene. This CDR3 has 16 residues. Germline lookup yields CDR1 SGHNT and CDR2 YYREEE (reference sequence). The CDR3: CASPPPLAGAHNEQFF. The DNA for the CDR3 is TGTGCCAGCCCCCCTCCTCTAGCGGGGGCCCACAATGAGCAGTTCTTC.

In nucleotides, the CDR3 is TGTGCCAGCAGCTCGGGACAGGGGGCGCATGAAAAACTGTTTTTT. This translates into CASSSGQGAHEKLFF. This chain connects TRBV7-9 to TRBJ1-4; the match to TRBD1 covers 12 bases. This CDR3 has 15 residues. The V segment lost 4 bases and the J segment 6 bases; nucleotides outside the gene matches: 3. CDR1 is SEHNR and CDR2 is FQNEAQ in the germline V gene (reference sequence). The full variable domain, rest sourced from reference TRBV7-9 and TRBJ1-4, is DTGVSQNPRHKITKRGQNVTFRCDPISEHNRLYWYRQTLGQGPEFLTYFQNEAQLEKSRLLSDRFSAERPKGSFSTLEIQRTEQGDSAMYLCASSSGQGAHEKLFFGSGTQLSVL.

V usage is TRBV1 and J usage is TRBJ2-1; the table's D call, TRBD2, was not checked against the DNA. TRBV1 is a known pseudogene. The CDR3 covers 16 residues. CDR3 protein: CTSSQDGAGVPKCRFF. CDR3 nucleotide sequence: TGCACCAGCAGCCAAGATGGGGCGGGGGTCCCCAAATGCCGGTTCTTC.

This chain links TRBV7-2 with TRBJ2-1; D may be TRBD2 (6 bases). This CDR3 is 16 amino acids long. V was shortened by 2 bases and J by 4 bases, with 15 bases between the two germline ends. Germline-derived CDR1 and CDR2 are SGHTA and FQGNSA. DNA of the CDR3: TGTGCCAGCAGCTTAATCGGAGCGGGCCCTTACAATGAGCAGTTCTTC. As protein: CASSLIGAGPYNEQFF. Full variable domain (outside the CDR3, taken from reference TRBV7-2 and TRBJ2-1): GAGVSQSPSNKVTEKGKDVELRCDPISGHTALYWYRQSLGQGLEFLIYFQGNSAPDKSGLPSDRFSAERTGGSVSTLTIQRTQQEDSAVYLCASSLIGAGPYNEQFFGPGTRLTVL.